The present TCR beta chain was sequenced within a study of blood T cell repertoires in COVID-19 (TCRdb year 2020). Study-wide context: The collaborator samples originated in the United States, Italy and Spain and spanned the acute and convalescent phases of COVID-19. The material from the prospective study consisted of cDNA or gDNA derived from T cells, B-cell-depleted T cells, or PBMCs. Subjects who had been exposed to COVID-19, were actively infected with it, or had recovered from it provided the deeply sampled blood TCRbeta repertoires that made up the dataset. A freely available public database, intended as a resource for researchers studying the immune response to SARS-CoV-2, is where the repertoires were released. Samples came from the ongoing ImmuneRACE study (first 160 participants) plus 1,254 subjects from 6 global collaborators. A de-identified subject ID, COVID-19 status, age in years and sex were almost always included in the sample metadata. Where HLA class I and class II types were available, the types were taken from metadata supplied by the sample provider, not from assay-based typing.

Broader findings and caveats from the paper: The amount of clinical and demographic metadata varied by source and participant and was provided uncurated.

In the case of this clone: The specificity of this receptor is unknown. No base-level quality is on record; no much larger clone is a single base apart.

The immunoSEQ Assay, a bias-controlled multiplex PCR, was used to amplify TCRbeta CDR3 regions from genomic DNA. Turning to the authors' computational methods: The number of nucleated cells in each sample was estimated from the amplification of reference gene primers within the assay. Sequence reads were collapsed and filtered to measure the absolute abundance of every unique TCRbeta CDR3 rearrangement. Productive Simpson clonality was computed per sample as the square root of Simpson's diversity index over productive rearrangements. The immuneACCESS repertoire file appears here via TCRdb, limited to in-frame rearrangements. These files lack a portion of the clones; in checked studies, under half of the deficit traces to unresolved V genes, and the cause of the others is not known. V, J and clone size derive from that table, while D and trimming were established from the DNA sequence. This sample comprises 150,000 to 200,000 clones, about 82% of them detected only once. Clones ranked in the top ten supply 6.5% to 7% of the sample.

Whole blood was collected in K2EDTA tubes by collaborating institutions according to the institutions' own protocols. Collaborator samples were shipped for TCRbeta analysis as frozen whole blood, isolated PBMCs, or DNA extracted from either sample type. Via the germline V gene (reference sequence), CDR1 is LNHDA and CDR2 SQIVND. The CDR3 contains 15 residues, cysteine and phenylalanine counted. This entry keeps only the CDR3 DNA: 45 bases, framed from base 1. The junction carries 15 bases between V and J, which are trimmed by 3 bases and 7 bases respectively. The origin of this receptor is a man between 65 and 80 years old with active or convalescent COVID-19. This sequence uses TRBV19 and TRBJ1-4, with TRBD1 tentatively as D gene (5 bases match). Sequenced material: peripheral blood. The CDR3 here reads CASSIIGTLGEKLFF. The nucleotide sequence reads TGTGCCAGTAGTATTATAGGGACTTTAGGTGAAAAACTGTTTTTT.